A single sample is the source of the 14 T cell receptor beta chains below, sequenced in a study of T cells in tumors after PD-1 blockade. Method: immunoSEQ multiplex PCR; TCRdb's copy keeps in-frame clones and lacks some. Among approximately 47,000 clones listed, 65% to 85% were seen once. Source: PBMCs, taken before anti-PD-1 therapy. These receptor sequences come from a human donor with advanced basal cell or squamous cell carcinoma (not recorded which).

The J gene is TRBJ2-3, the V gene TRBV7-9; D not resolved. The CDR3 spans 16 residues. In germline, CDR1 is SEHNR, CDR2 FQNEAQ (reference sequence). Trimming removed 7 bases from V and 1 base from J, with 18 bases in between. CDR3 region: CASTPGVAAGTDTQYF. CDR3 in DNA: TGTGCCAGCACCCCGGGCGTGGCGGCAGGCACAGATACGCAGTATTTT.

This chain uses TRBV24-1 with TRBJ2-1, with a weak D call TRBD2 (5 bases). Germline CDR1 reads KGHDR; CDR2 reads SFDVKD. This CDR3 spans 15 amino acids. V lost 3 bases and J lost 3, with 11 bases in between. CDR3 in amino acids: CATSDPGGRYNEQFF. As DNA, the CDR3 is TGTGCCACCAGTGATCCTGGCGGGCGCTACAATGAGCAGTTCTTC.

This clone was counted a few times. This chain links TRBV28 with TRBJ1-2, with D possibly TRBD1 on 5 matching bases. The germline V and J ends were trimmed by 6 bases and 6 bases, with 14 bases remaining between them. CDR1 and CDR2 from the germline V gene are MDHEN and SYDVKM. CDR3 length: 13 amino acids. The CDR3 spells CASSYPGGDGYTF. The CDR3 nucleotides read TGTGCCAGCAGCTATCCCGGAGGGGATGGCTACACCTTC.

This clone was counted between two and nine times. This rearrangement joins TRBV29-1 to TRBJ1-2, with D possibly matching TRBD1 (5 bases). The CDR3 runs to 11 residues. Trimming left V 4 bases short and J 8 bases short, with 11 bases between. Germline-derived CDR1 and CDR2 are SQVTM and ANQGSEA. The CDR3 nucleotides are TGCAGCGTTGCATGGGGGAACGGCTACACCTTC. Amino acid sequence: CSVAWGNGYTF.

This chain connects TRBV18 to TRBJ2-3, with 13 bases lining up with TRBD2. CDR1 KGHSH and CDR2 LQKENI come from the germline V gene. With 5 bases clipped from V and 3 bases from J, the junction kept 2 bases outside the gene matches. The CDR3 is made up of 15 amino acids. CDR3 DNA sequence: TGTGCCAGCTCAACGACTAGCGGGGGGACAGATACGCAGTATTTT. Translating gives CASSTTSGGTDTQYF. Variable domain in full (rest from reference TRBV18 and TRBJ2-3): NAGVMQNPRHLVRRRGQEARLRCSPMKGHSHVYWYRQLPEEGLKFMVYLQKENIIDESGMPKERFSAEFPKEGPSILRIQQVVRGDSAAYFCASSTTSGGTDTQYFGPGTRLTVL.

This clone has a handful of counts. This chain links TRBV16 with TRBJ1-2; weak D call: TRBD1 (6 bases). The CDR3 sequence is 16 residues long. With 0 bases removed from V and 0 bases from J, the gap between germline ends came to 11 bases. Per the germline V gene, CDR1 is KGHSY and CDR2 is FQNENV. The CDR3 spells CASSQSQGYTNYGYTF. The CDR3 DNA is TGTGCCAGCAGCCAATCACAGGGATATACTAACTATGGCTACACCTTC.

CDR3 coding DNA: TGTGCCAGCAGCTTATCCGCGGTCAGGGAGCAGTACTTC. The encoded protein is CASSLSAVREQYF. This chain connects TRBV7-2 to TRBJ2-7; D is uncertain. Per germline, CDR1 SGHTA and CDR2 FQGNSA. This CDR3 region has 13 residues. V dropped 2 bases and J dropped 7 bases, with 12 bases sitting between them.

This sequence joins TRBV10-3 and TRBJ1-2; D not certain. Germline values: CDR1 ENHRY, CDR2 SYGVKD. The germline V and J ends were trimmed by 3 bases and 2 bases, with 10 bases remaining between them. This CDR3 is 14 amino acids long. CDR3 bases: TGTGCCATCAGTGAAAGGACGGAAAACTATGGCTACACCTTC. Its protein is CAISERTENYGYTF.

This chain joins TRBV29-1 and TRBJ1-1; D might be TRBD1 (5 bases). V dropped 6 bases and J dropped 1 base, with 15 bases sitting between them. There are 14 residues in the CDR3. The germline V gene has CDR1 SQVTM and CDR2 ANQGSEA. In nucleotides, the CDR3 is TGCAGCGTCGGGGGAAGGCAGGGGAACACTGAAGCTTTCTTT. Its protein product is CSVGGRQGNTEAFF.

This chain links TRBV21-1 with TRBJ2-1; the D call of TRBD2 is as the table states it, not checked on the DNA. TRBV21-1 is a pseudogene segment. This CDR3 contains 15 residues. The CDR3 sequence: CASSMELAGGPEQFF. The CDR3 region has the DNA TGTGCCAGCAGCATGGAACTAGCGGGAGGCCCTGAGCAGTTCTTC.

The rearrangement links TRBV18 to TRBJ2-1; TRBD2 might be the D (7 bases). Germline loops: CDR1 KGHSH, CDR2 LQKENI. CDR3 size: 16 residues. Trimming stripped 2 bases from V and 2 bases from J, with 13 bases between. The DNA of the CDR3 is TGTGCCAGCTCACCAGGGGGGGGCTCGGCCTACAATGAGCAGTTCTTC. It codes for CASSPGGGSAYNEQFF.

This chain joins TRBV27 and TRBJ2-5; 7 bases agree with TRBD2. CDR1 and CDR2 (germline): MNHEY, SMNVEV (reference sequence). Germline trimming cut 6 bases from V and 9 bases from J; bases unmatched to any gene: 13. The CDR3 runs 14 residues. The CDR3 DNA sequence: TGTGCCAGCAGCGGGACTACGGGGGGTCGGGCCCAGTACTTC. Its translation: CASSGTTGGRAQYF.

This sequence joins TRBV5-1 and TRBJ1-6; 7 bases line up with TRBD1. The CDR3 is 14 residues long. Germline V gene lookup returns CDR1 SGHRS and CDR2 YFSETQ. V shed 7 bases and J 7 bases; nucleotides not matched to a gene: 8. The CDR3 DNA is TGCGCCAGCTCTTTGCGACAGGGAAATTCACCCCTCCACTTT. Protein: CASSLRQGNSPLHF.

In this sample, this clone turned up once. The chain couples TRBV28 to TRBJ2-7, with D hard to call. The V gene's germline CDR1 is MDHEN and CDR2 SYDVKM. Trimming cost V 2 bases and J 1 base, with 3 bases left between them. The CDR3 has 12 residues. The DNA for the CDR3 is TGTGCCAGCAGTTTAGCTTCCTACGAGCAGTACTTC. This codes for CASSLASYEQYF.